These 7 T cell receptor beta chains came from one sample sequenced in a study of regulatory T cells in long-lasting Graves disease. Documented time point: persistent/refractory GD, antithyroid drugs over 5 years with positive TRAb. PBMC-derived RNA was used for the TCR library. Combining iRepertoire HTBI primers with Arm-PCR of CDR3 regions, the authors built TCR beta libraries. In TCRdb, the multiplex PCR reads were re-called with MiXCR into one record per CDR3 protein. The profile shows nearly 350,000 distinct CDR3 sequences, about 18% of them singletons. The source was peripheral blood mononuclear cells (PBMCs), collected when the disease was refractory, from a patient treated with antithyroid drugs. These receptors came from a female donor with Graves disease.

This clonotype was observed at least ten times. The V gene is TRBV2, the J gene TRBJ1-1, with 7 bases lining up with TRBD1. The CDR3 has 15 residues. V shed 4 bases and J 8 bases; nucleotides not matched to a gene: 13. The germline V gene encodes CDR1 SNHLY and CDR2 FYNNEI. The CDR3 DNA follows: TGTGCCAGCAGTGTAGGGAACAGGGGACGGGGCGAAGCTTTCTTT. Its translation: CASSVGNRGRGEAFF.

J is TRBJ2-6 and V is TRBV9; 12 positions agree with TRBD2. The CDR3 contains 22 residues. Losses at the gene ends were 0 bases for V and 0 bases for J; bases not matched to a gene: 13. The germline gives CDR1 SGDLS, CDR2 YYNGEE. The CDR3 spells CASSVADPGTSGLYSGANVLTF. The CDR3 DNA sequence: TGTGCCAGCAGCGTAGCGGATCCCGGGACTAGCGGGCTTTACTCTGGGGCCAACGTCCTGACTTTC.

As to this clonotype: One base away lies a much larger clone, so this may be a sequencing read error. The J gene is TRBJ1-5, the V gene TRBV7-2, with TRBD1 matching 7 bases. The CDR3 consists of 15 residues. The germline CDR1 and CDR2 sequences are SGHTA and FQGNSA. V shed 5 bases and J 1 base; nucleotides not matched to a gene: 5. CDR3 in DNA: TGTGCCAGCAGCCGTAAAGGGGGCAGCAATCAGCCCCAGCATTTT. This codes for CASSRKGGSNQPQHF.

This clonotype was recorded many times. This chain joins TRBV30 and TRBJ1-5; D gene unclear. Between the trimmed V and J ends, which lost 0 bases and 15 bases, there was a span of 18 bases. CDR3 length: 13 residues. Per germline, CDR1 GTSNPN and CDR2 SVGIG (reference sequence). CDR3 nucleotide sequence: TGTGCCTGGAGTGTAAGCCTACAGTCTTCCCGGCATTTT. Translating it yields CAWSVSLQSSRHF.

This clonotype was seen more than once but under ten times. The chain couples TRBV7-8 to TRBJ1-5; D call uncertain. Germline lookup yields CDR1 SGHVS and CDR2 FQNEAQ. V lost 3 bases to trimming and J lost 0 bases, with 24 bases between them. CDR3 length: 20 amino acids. This CDR3 is CASSFLRRASPNYSNQPQHF. CDR3 coding DNA: TGTGCCAGCAGCTTTTTGCGGAGGGCCTCCCCTAACTATAGCAATCAGCCCCAGCATTTT.

The rearrangement uses TRBV20-1 and TRBJ2-3, with TRBD2 matching 9 bases. Germline values: CDR1 DFQATT, CDR2 SNEGSKA (reference sequence). The CDR3 has 15 amino acids. V gave up 3 bases and J gave up 0 bases; unmatched junction bases: 4. CDR3 protein: CSASDLAGSTDTQYF. CDR3 sequence (DNA): TGCAGTGCTAGTGATCTAGCGGGAAGCACAGATACGCAGTATTTT.

This clonotype has ten or more counts. This chain links TRBV12-3 or TRBV12-4 with TRBJ1-5; no clear D. The V gene lost 3 bases and the J gene lost 0 bases, with 6 bases spanning the gap. The CDR3 is made up of 14 amino acids. The CDR3 nucleotides read TGTGCCAGCAGTTTCGAGGGTAGCAATCAGCCCCAGCATTTT. Residues: CASSFEGSNQPQHF.